This TCR beta chain was recovered during a study of cytomegalovirus exposure and HLA in healthy donors. On the study more broadly: Of roughly 400 genotyped donors, 81% clustered with self-reported Caucasian donors.

Germline CDR1 MNHNS, CDR2 SASEGT. This CDR3 is built from 14 residues. V shed 8 bases and J shed 0 bases, with 11 bases lying between them. PCR primers comprised 60 Vbeta and 13 Jbeta primers. As processed by the authors: Some 11 million of the roughly 77 million unique TCR beta chains counted in a later analysis were shared. Clones were read by immunoSEQ multiplex PCR, and TCRdb kept only the in-frame ones, dropping some. The V and J calls and clone size are taken from that table; D and trimming were inferred from the DNA. The sample has 150,000 or so clones, roughly 79% seen once. To note about this clone: Its antigen is as yet unknown.

Study results and limitations: Prior analysis indicated that the majority of TCR beta V segments exhibited productivity approximately 90% or approximately 30% of the time.

The material sequenced was PBMCs. The chain carries TRBV6-1 and TRBJ1-3, with D perhaps matching TRBD1 (5 bases). The clonotype originates from a woman aged 18-29 years in good health and CMV-seropositive. CDR3 bases: TGTGCCAGCCTACAGGACAACTCTGGAAACACCATATATTTT. It is translated as CASLQDNSGNTIYF.